Presented here are 27 T cell receptor beta chains from one specimen sequenced in a study of blood T cells in healthy people across ages. Using a J-beta primer mix together with a sample-barcoded 5' primer, a second PCR was run for about 6 to 11 cycles. TCRdb passed the 5' RACE reads through MiXCR, listing each CDR3 protein once. The sample records fewer than 650,000 distinct CDR3 sequences, over 25% being singletons. This sample was shared with a second study, whose subject was T cells of mothers and their children.

The specimen was blood. The receptors come from a boy between 2 and 10 years old in good health.

The chain is built from TRBV6-2 or TRBV6-3 and TRBJ1-2; D call uncertain. Trimming took 2 bases from V and 4 from J, leaving 17 bases between them. CDR3 length: 16 residues. Germline CDR1 reads MNHEY; CDR2 reads SVGEGT. The CDR3 is CASSYGQASSGYGYTF. DNA for the CDR3: TGTGCCAGCAGTTACGGGCAGGCCTCCTCTGGCTATGGCTACACCTTC.

Only a few counts were recorded for this clonotype. The chain employs TRBV7-9 and TRBJ1-4, with 7 positions matching TRBD1. CDR1 is SEHNR, CDR2 FQNEAQ, per germline (reference sequence). Trimming cost V 5 bases and J 4 bases; bases outside gene matches: 7. The length of the CDR3 is 15 residues. The CDR3 spells CASSLGQAGNEKLFF. The CDR3 nucleotides are TGTGCCAGCAGCCTCGGACAGGCTGGTAATGAAAAACTGTTTTTT.

This clonotype turned up a few times. Here the CDR3 reads CASSDIFNRGSKETQYF. The CDR3 nucleotides read TGCGCCAGCAGTGATATATTTAACAGGGGGAGTAAAGAGACCCAGTACTTC. V and J are TRBV10-2 and TRBJ2-5; 8 bases fit TRBD1. Per the germline V gene, CDR1 is WSHSY and CDR2 is SAAADI. The CDR3 contains 17 residues. Trimming took 3 bases from V and 3 from J; bases not matched to a gene: 12.

The chain uses TRBV9 and TRBJ2-1, with 11 bases that match TRBD2. Germline assignment: CDR1 SGDLS and CDR2 YYNGEE. The CDR3 contains 15 residues. The J segment lost 6 bases and the V segment lost 6 bases, leaving 8 bases of the junction unmatched. The CDR3 region is CASTTAGTSGNEQFF. The CDR3 DNA follows: TGTGCCAGCACCACAGCGGGGACTAGCGGCAATGAGCAGTTCTTC.

This clonotype was found a few times. The genes are TRBV10-3 and TRBJ2-2; no clear D gene. Trimming stripped 0 bases from V and 4 bases from J, with 6 bases between. This CDR3 region has 14 residues. In germline, CDR1 is ENHRY, CDR2 SYGVKD. The CDR3 sequence: CAISESTFTGELFF. Here the CDR3 DNA reads TGTGCCATCAGTGAGTCGACTTTCACCGGGGAGCTGTTTTTT.

In its sample, this clonotype was seen a few times. The chain couples TRBV2 to TRBJ2-1, with 7 bases aligning to TRBD1. The CDR3 sequence is 13 residues long. Germline CDR1 SNHLY, CDR2 FYNNEI. J lost 4 bases, V lost 5 bases, and 2 bases had no gene match. The chain's CDR3 is CASSRQGYNEQFF. CDR3 DNA: TGTGCCAGCAGTAGACAGGGTTACAATGAGCAGTTCTTC.

V gene TRBV6-2 or TRBV6-3 combines with J gene TRBJ1-1, with no clear D. The CDR3 consists of 13 residues. Per germline, CDR1 MNHEY and CDR2 SVGEGT. V gave up 2 bases and J gave up 1 base, with 5 bases separating them. The CDR3 sequence: CASSYSRNTEAFF. As DNA, the CDR3 is TGTGCCAGCAGTTACAGCCGGAACACTGAAGCTTTCTTT.

This clonotype was counted only a few times. V is TRBV5-4 and J is TRBJ1-5; 9 bases agree with TRBD1. The germline CDR1 and CDR2 sequences are SGHNT and YYREEE (reference sequence). J lost 5 bases, V lost 3 bases, and 9 bases had no gene match. This CDR3 region has 16 residues. CDR3 bases: TGTGCCAGCAGCTCCCGGGACAGGGTTAATGATCAGCCCCAGCATTTT. This encodes CASSSRDRVNDQPQHF.

The chain has TRBV2 and TRBJ2-7; D remains ambiguous. V lost 1 base to trimming and J lost 5 bases, with 12 bases between them. The CDR3 is 14 residues long. Germline V gene sequence: CDR1 SNHLY, CDR2 FYNNEI. Here the CDR3 DNA reads TGTGCCAGCAGTGAAGTCGCCAGCCGCCACGAGCAGTACTTC. Translation gives CASSEVASRHEQYF.

The CDR3 DNA follows: TGTGCCAGCAGCCCGGACCCCAGGGGAGCGGGGTCAGGAAACATTCAGTACTTC. Translating it yields CASSPDPRGAGSGNIQYF. This chain joins TRBV7-2 and TRBJ2-4; possibly TRBD2 for D (7 bases). Germline values: CDR1 SGHTA, CDR2 FQGNSA. CDR3 length equals 18 residues. The V and J ends lost 5 bases and 6 bases respectively, with 26 bases between them.

A few counts support this clonotype. The chain joins TRBV5-1 to TRBJ1-2; TRBD1 might be the D (5 bases). CDR1 and CDR2 from the germline V gene are SGHRS and YFSETQ. This CDR3 region has 17 residues. V lost 0 bases and J lost 7, with 22 bases in between. In DNA, the CDR3 is TGCGCCAGCAGCTTGGCCGCGACAGCGTCACTTGGGGCTGGCTACACCTTC. Residues: CASSLAATASLGAGYTF. The complete variable domain, with remaining parts taken from reference TRBV5-1 and TRBJ1-2, reads KAGVTQTPRYLIKTRGQQVTLSCSPISGHRSVSWYQQTPGQGLQFLFEYFSETQRNKGNFPGRFSGRQFSNSRSEMNVSTLELGDSALYLCASSLAATASLGAGYTFGSGTRLTVV.

There are a few counts of this clonotype. The gene calls are TRBV27 and TRBJ2-1; TRBD2 is a possible D gene (5 bases). The CDR3 runs 14 residues. V was shortened by 2 bases and J by 1 base, with 6 bases between the two germline ends. The germline gives CDR1 MNHEY, CDR2 SMNVEV (reference sequence). In DNA form, the CDR3 reads TGTGCCAGCAGTTTACCGGGATCCTACAATGAGCAGTTCTTC. Amino acid sequence: CASSLPGSYNEQFF.

This clonotype was counted between two and nine times. V gene TRBV7-2 combines with J gene TRBJ2-2, with 8 bases lining up with TRBD2. Unmatched junction bases numbered 8, after V lost 5 bases and J lost 6 bases. Per the germline V gene, CDR1 is SGHTA and CDR2 is FQGNSA. CDR3 length: 15 amino acids. CDR3 sequence: CASSLGLGRAGELFF. The CDR3 DNA follows: TGTGCCAGCAGCCTGGGACTAGGACGGGCCGGGGAGCTGTTTTTT.

The CDR3 bases are TGCGCCAGCAGTGTTGACCTCAGCCAGCCAGATACGCAGTATTTT. Translation: CASSVDLSQPDTQYF. The J gene is TRBJ2-3, the V gene TRBV10-1, with D uncertain. The CDR3 runs to 15 residues. With 4 bases removed from V and 4 bases from J, the gap between germline ends came to 15 bases. Germline CDR1 WNHNN, CDR2 SYGVQD (reference sequence).

The chain has TRBV3-1 and TRBJ2-1; D not certain. Trimming cost V 4 bases and J 9 bases, with 16 bases left between them. Per germline, CDR1 LGHDT and CDR2 YNNKEL (reference sequence). The CDR3 totals 14 residues. The CDR3 DNA follows: TGTGCCAGCAGCCCCAGGTGGGCAGTCAGTGAGCAGTTCTTC. It translates to CASSPRWAVSEQFF.

This CDR3 is CASSAGQENTEAFF. The CDR3 nucleotides are TGTGCCAGCAGCGCGGGACAGGAGAACACTGAAGCTTTCTTT. This chain links TRBV27 with TRBJ1-1, with 8 nucleotides matching TRBD1. CDR3 length equals 14 residues. CDR1 is MNHEY, CDR2 SMNVEV, per germline (reference sequence). Unmatched junction bases numbered 4, after V lost 6 bases and J lost 1 base.

This clonotype has a count of ten or more. V usage is TRBV7-3 and J usage is TRBJ1-1; 8 bases are shared with TRBD1. CDR3 length: 12 residues. J was trimmed by 6 bases and V by 5 bases; bases with no gene match: 2. CDR1 and CDR2 from the germline V gene are SGHTA and FQGTGA. In DNA, the CDR3 is TGTGCCAGCAGCATGACAGGGGCTGAAGCTTTCTTT. Translating it yields CASSMTGAEAFF.

The chain joins TRBV9 to TRBJ1-2; D gene uncertain. The V end lost 3 bases, the J end lost 2 bases, and 11 bases lay between the germline ends. The CDR3 covers 14 residues. In germline, CDR1 is SGDLS, CDR2 YYNGEE. CDR3 sequence reads: CASSAVIGNYGYTF. In DNA, the CDR3 is TGTGCCAGCAGCGCTGTCATAGGGAACTATGGCTACACCTTC. Full variable domain (remainder filled in from reference TRBV9 and TRBJ1-2): DSGVTQTPKHLITATGQRVTLRCSPRSGDLSVYWYQQSLDQGLQFLIQYYNGEERAKGNILERFSAQQFPDLHSELNLSSLELGDSALYFCASSAVIGNYGYTFGSGTRLTVV.

DNA of the CDR3: TGTGCTAGTGGCCCGGGACAAATGGTATCCGGCTACACCTTC. This sequence encodes CASGPGQMVSGYTF. The chain joins TRBV12-5 to TRBJ1-2, with D possibly matching TRBD1 (6 bases). V lost 6 bases to trimming and J lost 8 bases, with 19 bases between them. The CDR3 extends over 14 amino acids. CDR1 LGHNT and CDR2 FRNRAP come from the germline V gene.

This clonotype has only a few counts. The gene calls are TRBV20-1 and TRBJ2-7; 8 bases line up with TRBD1. This CDR3 is built from 14 residues. V was clipped by 1 base and J by 3 bases; unmatched bases: 5. Germline values: CDR1 DFQATT, CDR2 SNEGSKA (reference sequence). The CDR3 DNA reads TGCAGTGCTAGAGCTACAGGGGGTGGCTACGAGCAGTACTTC. It encodes CSARATGGGYEQYF.

V gene TRBV15 combines with J gene TRBJ1-2; no reliable D call. The CDR3 sequence is 16 residues long. Germline CDR1 LNHNV, CDR2 YYDKDF (reference sequence). Trimming pared 1 base from V and 3 bases from J, leaving 15 bases between. CDR3 sequence: CATSRAGRQTHYGYTF. The DNA for the CDR3 is TGTGCCACCAGCAGAGCTGGAAGGCAGACCCACTATGGCTACACCTTC.

This clonotype was counted only a few times. An end of the junction does not agree with germline; a read error may underlie this. V gene TRBV28 combines with J gene TRBJ2-7; no definite D call. CDR1 and CDR2 (germline): MDHEN, SYDVKM. The CDR3 has 15 amino acids. CDR3 in amino acids: CASSLVSTIYYEQYF. The CDR3 nucleotides read TGTGCTAGCAGTTTAGTCAGTACCATCTACTACGAGCAGTACTTC.

This clonotype has a handful of counts. The rearrangement joins TRBV7-2 to TRBJ1-1, with a possible D match to TRBD1 (5 bases). In germline, CDR1 is SGHTA, CDR2 FQGNSA. CDR3 length equals 14 residues. Trimming cost V 1 base and J 3 bases, with 9 bases left between them. DNA of the CDR3: TGTGCCAGCAGCTTAGGGCAGGGACACACTGAAGCTTTCTTT. Amino acids: CASSLGQGHTEAFF.

This clonotype has at least ten counts. V is TRBV5-8 and J is TRBJ2-3, with 10 bases fitting TRBD1. The V gene end was trimmed by 3 bases and the J gene end by 2 bases; junction bases not matched to a gene: 9. The CDR3 is 17 amino acids. From germline, CDR1 is SGHTS and CDR2 YDEGEE. In DNA, the CDR3 is TGTGCCAGCAGCTCCGCCCCCGGGACAGGGGACACAGATACGCAGTATTTT. As protein: CASSSAPGTGDTDTQYF. The variable domain in full, completed from reference TRBV5-8 and TRBJ2-3, reads EAGVTQSPTHLIKTRGQQATLRCSPISGHTSVYWYQQALGLGLQFLLWYDEGEERNRGNFPPRFSGRQFPNYSSELNVNALELEDSALYLCASSSAPGTGDTDTQYFGPGTRLTVL.

The J gene is TRBJ1-5, the V gene TRBV18, with TRBD1 identical over 7 bases. The length of the CDR3 is 14 residues. With 5 bases clipped from V and 5 bases from J, the junction kept 6 bases outside the gene matches. CDR1 is KGHSH, CDR2 LQKENI, per germline. CDR3 in DNA: TGTGCCAGCTCAGCGACAGGGCTGCATCAGCCCCAGCATTTT. Translation: CASSATGLHQPQHF. The variable domain in full, completed from reference TRBV18 and TRBJ1-5, reads NAGVMQNPRHLVRRRGQEARLRCSPMKGHSHVYWYRQLPEEGLKFMVYLQKENIIDESGMPKERFSAEFPKEGPSILRIQQVVRGDSAAYFCASSATGLHQPQHFGDGTRLSIL.

The gene calls are TRBV29-1 and TRBJ2-7; 7 bases map to TRBD1. The end of the DNA fits TRBJ2-1 better, so the J call may be wrong. Germline CDR1 is SQVTM and CDR2 is ANQGSEA. The CDR3 totals 18 residues. The chain's CDR3 is CSAESRDSPSYYPNEQFF. The CDR3 coding sequence is TGCAGCGCCGAAAGTCGGGACAGTCCATCCTATTATCCCAATGAGCAGTTCTTC.

In this sample, this clonotype turned up a few times. The chain links TRBV12-3 or TRBV12-4 to TRBJ2-3; D unresolved. Deletions cut 0 bases from V and 5 bases from J, with 12 bases between. CDR3 length: 15 amino acids. The CDR3 nucleotides read TGTGCCAGCAGTTTAGCGATCGGAACCCGAGATACGCAGTATTTT. It codes for CASSLAIGTRDTQYF.